This entry concerns a single TCR beta chain. This specimen comes from a study of metastatic and nonmetastatic thyroid tumors. Per the study methods: Between-group CDR3 differences, defined by clinicopathological status, yielded a distant-metastasis classifier for papillary thyroid cancer. Via MiXCR, TCRdb re-called the PCR reads. The V and J calls were not made by the authors but by TCRdb's processing. The sample has about 14,000 clones; 3.6% are singletons. This CDR3 has 15 residues. V was clipped by 4 bases and J by 1 base; unmatched bases: 5. Germline loops: CDR1 WSHSY, CDR2 SAAADI. Every patient underwent thyroid surgery untreated.

Sequencing was carried out using tumor tissue. The gene calls are TRBV10-2 and TRBJ1-1; TRBD1 aligns across 8 bases. This receptor was identified in a female donor with papillary thyroid cancer or a benign thyroid nodule (not recorded which). Some clones in this sample may be carry-over from other donors' samples. CDR3 protein: CASSVDRGWNTEAFF. For the CDR3, the DNA is TGCGCCAGCAGTGTAGACAGGGGCTGGAACACTGAAGCTTTCTTT.